Shown below are 12 T cell receptor beta chains from a single sample sequenced in a study of blood T cell repertoires in COVID-19. Profiling relied on immunoSEQ multiplex PCR, and the TCRdb table lists in-frame clones only, not all of them. There are roughly 250,000 clones in the sample; 80% to 90% occur only once, and about 0.8% lies in the top ten. The sample comprised peripheral blood. The receptors shown here come from a man aged 30-40 years with acute or convalescent COVID-19.

This clone was observed a single time. The rearrangement links TRBV5-1 to TRBJ2-1; no clear D. The germline CDR1 and CDR2 sequences are SGHRS and YFSETQ. Trimming shortened V by 1 base and J by 6 bases, and 11 bases separated the two germline ends. The CDR3 runs 14 residues. CDR3 amino acids: CASSLTLVGNEQFF. CDR3 DNA: TGCGCCAGCAGCTTGACGCTAGTGGGCAATGAGCAGTTCTTC.

The V gene is TRBV30, the J gene TRBJ2-4; a weak D match, TRBD2 (6 bases). The germline V gene has CDR1 GTSNPN and CDR2 SVGIG (reference sequence). There are 14 residues in the CDR3. V shed 0 bases and J shed 3 bases, with 9 bases lying between them. CDR3 region: CAWSVGRGKNIQYF. The CDR3 DNA reads TGTGCCTGGAGTGTAGGGCGGGGCAAAAACATTCAGTACTTC.

The chain couples TRBV3-1 (or the pseudogene TRBV3-2) to TRBJ2-3; 9 bases map to TRBD2. From germline, CDR1 is LGHDT and CDR2 YNNKEL (reference sequence). The CDR3 runs 17 residues. The J segment lost 4 bases and the V segment lost 0 bases, leaving 8 bases of the junction unmatched. CDR3 nucleotide sequence: TGTGCCAGCAGCCAAGATGGGGCGGGAGGGCCTGCAGATACGCAGTATTTT. This sequence encodes CASSQDGAGGPADTQYF.

The V call is TRBV4-2, the J call TRBJ1-3; D is ambiguous. V was clipped by 0 bases and J by 0 bases, with 9 bases between them. The CDR3 is 16 residues long. In germline, CDR1 is LGHNA, CDR2 YNFKEQ. The CDR3 DNA reads as TGTGCCAGCAGCCAAGAGGGCAGCCACTCTGGAAACACCATATATTTT. Encoded protein: CASSQEGSHSGNTIYF.

This rearrangement joins TRBV5-8 to TRBJ2-7; D call uncertain. V lost 1 base to trimming and J lost 1 base, with 9 bases between them. CDR1 is SGHTS, CDR2 YDEGEE, per germline. The CDR3 runs 14 residues. The CDR3 reads CASSLIGLSYEQYF. The CDR3 DNA reads as TGTGCCAGCAGCTTGATTGGGCTATCCTACGAGCAGTACTTC.

The chain recombines TRBV11-2 with TRBJ2-7; D is unclear. The CDR3 totals 11 residues. Per germline, CDR1 SGHAT and CDR2 FQNNGV. Trimming took off 3 bases at V and 3 bases at J, with 3 bases between the two ends. Here the CDR3 DNA reads TGTGCCAGCAGCTTTTACTACGAGCAGTACTTC. It is translated as CASSFYYEQYF.

CDR3 protein: CASSQDQSGYTF. The DNA of the CDR3 is TGTGCCAGCAGCCAAGATCAGTCTGGCTACACCTTC. J is TRBJ1-2 and V is TRBV4-2; D remains unclear. V was clipped by 0 bases and J by 7 bases, with 6 bases between them. This CDR3 contains 12 residues. In germline, CDR1 is LGHNA, CDR2 YNFKEQ.

The J gene is TRBJ1-1, the V gene TRBV3-1 (or the pseudogene TRBV3-2), with D hard to call. The ends were cut back, 6 bases at V and 2 bases at J, with 16 bases in the middle. CDR1 is LGHDT, CDR2 YNNKEL, per germline (reference sequence). The CDR3 is made up of 15 amino acids. The CDR3 sequence is CASREGGGRNTEAFF. The CDR3 region has the DNA TGTGCCAGCAGGGAGGGAGGCGGACGTAACACTGAAGCTTTCTTT.

The sample holds one count of this clone. The chain uses TRBV30 and TRBJ2-3; no definite D call. Germline values: CDR1 GTSNPN, CDR2 SVGIG (reference sequence). The length of the CDR3 is 13 residues. Trimming took off 4 bases at V and 0 bases at J, with 8 bases between the two ends. CDR3: CAWNSGSTDTQYF. In nucleotides, the CDR3 is TGTGCCTGGAACTCGGGTAGCACAGATACGCAGTATTTT. The full variable domain, with the rest looked up from reference TRBV30 and TRBJ2-3, is SQTIHQWPATLVQPVGSPLSLECTVEGTSNPNLYWYRQAAGRGLQLLFYSVGIGQISSEVPQNLSASRPQDRQFILSSKKLLLSDSGFYLCAWNSGSTDTQYFGPGTRLTVL.

The chain recombines TRBV28 with TRBJ2-7, with 7 bases fitting TRBD2. Trimming cost V 3 bases and J 4 bases; bases outside gene matches: 9. Per the germline V gene, CDR1 is MDHEN and CDR2 is SYDVKM. The CDR3 runs to 15 residues. In nucleotides, the CDR3 is TGTGCCAGCAGTTTGGGGTTTTGGGGGGGGTACGAGCAGTACTTC. The encoded protein is CASSLGFWGGYEQYF.

Of note for this clone: Other nucleotide sequences in the sample specify the same CDR3. This rearrangement joins TRBV11-2 to TRBJ2-5, with 11 bases matching TRBD1. From germline, CDR1 is SGHAT and CDR2 FQNNGV. Germline trimming cut 5 bases from V and 1 base from J; bases unmatched to any gene: 6. The length of the CDR3 is 16 residues. The CDR3 sequence is CASSLGQGAGQETQYF. CDR3 nucleotides: TGTGCCAGCAGCCTAGGACAGGGGGCCGGCCAAGAGACCCAGTACTTC.

V and J are TRBV28 and TRBJ1-5; TRBD1 matches at 8 bases. The CDR3 length is 14 residues. After removal of 6 bases from V and 7 bases from J, the junction contained 8 bases not matched to a gene. Germline CDR1 MDHEN, CDR2 SYDVKM. CDR3 amino acids: CASRQDREMQPQHF. The CDR3 coding sequence is TGTGCCAGCAGACAGGACAGGGAGATGCAGCCCCAGCATTTT.